This TCR beta chain is from a study of T cell responses to AZD1222 COVID-19 vaccine. General study findings and limits: As reported, nearly half of all spike-specific TCRs target variant regions that are unmutated.

To note about this clone: Its antigen is as yet unknown.

Pooled samples include second doses given at about 4 or 12 weeks. The CDR3 is made up of 16 amino acids. Trimming shortened V by 1 base and J by 2 bases, and 14 bases separated the two germline ends. Per the germline V gene, CDR1 is MNHEY and CDR2 is SMNVEV (reference sequence). TCRdb's table, derived via immunoSEQ multiplex PCR, lists solely in-frame clones and lacks some. Of under 150,000 clones in the sample, about 87% were seen once. The chain uses TRBV27 and TRBJ1-2, with a possible D match to TRBD1 (6 bases). The sequencing used peripheral blood, collected 28 days after the second AZD1222 dose. The sequence was obtained from an adult who received the AZD1222 COVID-19 vaccine. The CDR3 sequence is CASSLYGRGGNYGYTF. CDR3 bases: TGTGCCAGCAGTTTATATGGCAGGGGTGGCAACTATGGCTACACCTTC.